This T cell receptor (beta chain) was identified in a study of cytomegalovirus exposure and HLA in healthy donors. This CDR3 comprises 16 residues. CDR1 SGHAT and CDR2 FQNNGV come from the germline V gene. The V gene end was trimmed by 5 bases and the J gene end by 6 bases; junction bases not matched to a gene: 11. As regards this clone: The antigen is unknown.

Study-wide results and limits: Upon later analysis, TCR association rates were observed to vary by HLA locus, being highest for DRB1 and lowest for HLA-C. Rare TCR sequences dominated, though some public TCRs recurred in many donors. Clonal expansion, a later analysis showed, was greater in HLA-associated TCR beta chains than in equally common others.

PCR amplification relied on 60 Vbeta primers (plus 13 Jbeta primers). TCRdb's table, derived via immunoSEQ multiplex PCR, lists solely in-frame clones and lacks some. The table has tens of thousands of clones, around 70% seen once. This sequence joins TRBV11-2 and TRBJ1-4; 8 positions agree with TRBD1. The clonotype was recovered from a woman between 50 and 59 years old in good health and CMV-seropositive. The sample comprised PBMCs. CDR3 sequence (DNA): TGTGCCAGCAGCAGCTCTCCAGGGGGCCGGCATGAAAAACTGTTTTTT. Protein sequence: CASSSSPGGRHEKLFF. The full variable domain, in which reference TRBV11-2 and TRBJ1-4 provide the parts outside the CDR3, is EAGVAQSPRYKIIEKRQSVAFWCNPISGHATLYWYQQILGQGPKLLIQFQNNGVVDDSQLPKDRFSAERLKGVDSTLKIQPAKLEDSAVYLCASSSSPGGRHEKLFFGSGTQLSVL.